This is a list of T cell receptor beta chains from one sample in a study of neurological immune-mediated disorders. TCRdb processed the 5' RACE reads anew with MiXCR; each CDR3 protein has one entry. The profile covers approximately 80,000 distinct CDR3 sequences, with over 4.5% appearing a single time and roughly 7.3% taken by the ten largest. Sample: PBMCs. The receptor source for this set is a woman aged 55-69 years with multiple sclerosis. The CDR3 runs from the conserved cysteine through the conserved F or W. D genes are given only for firm matches. Not every row has a clone size; where given, it reads once, few, many or a size class.

J,D,size,V,DNA,CDR3
TRBJ1-4,.,many,TRBV20-1,TGCAGTGCTAGAGGAAGGAGTGATGAAAAACTGTTTTTT,CSARGRSDEKLFF
TRBJ1-2,.,many,TRBV7-2,TGTGCCAGCAGTCGTGGGACCCCCGTGGGCTATGGCTACACCTTC,CASSRGTPVGYGYTF
TRBJ1-2,TRBD1,many,TRBV5-6,TGTGCCAGCAGCGTGGACAGGGGGACCTATGGCTACACCTTC,CASSVDRGTYGYTF
TRBJ1-1,TRBD1,many,TRBV12-3/TRBV12-4,TGTGCCAGCAGACACGGACAGGGGGTGGAAGCTTTCTTT,CASRHGQGVEAFF
TRBJ1-1,.,many,TRBV12-3/TRBV12-4,TGTGCCAGCACCTCCGCGGGGAGTCCGGAAGCTTTCTTT,CASTSAGSPEAFF
TRBJ2-2,.,.,TRBV2,TGTGCCAGCAGTGCGAGTCAGGGGAACACCGGGGAGCTGTTTTTT,CASSASQGNTGELFF
TRBJ2-5,TRBD1,many,TRBV7-2,TGTGCCAGCAGCTCCCAGGGGGTGGCCCAAGAGACCCAGTACTTC,CASSSQGVAQETQYF
TRBJ2-5,.,many,TRBV5-1,TGCGCCAGCAGCTTCAGTCGGGAGACCCAGTACTTC,CASSFSRETQYF
TRBJ1-5,.,many,TRBV27,TGTGCCAGCAGTTTATGGGCGGTAGGGGGTCAGCCCCAGCATTTT,CASSLWAVGGQPQHF
TRBJ1-6,.,many,TRBV7-6,TGTGCCAGCAGCTTAGAAGACAGGCCGGATTCACCCCTCCACTTT,CASSLEDRPDSPLHF
TRBJ1-2,.,many,TRBV9,TGTGCCAGCAGCGAACAGTCGTCACATGGCTACACCTTC,CASSEQSSHGYTF
TRBJ2-1,TRBD1,many,TRBV11-2,TGTGCCAGCAGCCGGGACAGGGCGATGTATGAGCAGTTCTTC,CASSRDRAMYEQFF
TRBJ1-1,TRBD1,few,TRBV15,TGTGCCACCAGCAGAGATGGAGCGACAGGGCGGGTGGCTGAAGCTTTCTTT,CATSRDGATGRVAEAFF
TRBJ2-1,.,many,TRBV12-3/TRBV12-4,TGTGCCAGCAGTTTCCAGGGTCGGGATGAGCAGTTCTTC,CASSFQGRDEQFF
TRBJ2-5,.,many,TRBV10-3,TGTGCCATCAGCGTCCGGGGGCAAGAGACCCAGTACTTC,CAISVRGQETQYF
TRBJ2-3,.,many,TRBV5-1,TGCGCCAGCAGCTCAACAGGGACTAGCACAGATACGCAGTATTTT,CASSSTGTSTDTQYF
TRBJ2-2,TRBD1,many,TRBV25-1,TGTGCCAGCAGTGAATCTATGATACAGGGGCTCGGGGAGCTGTTTTTT,CASSESMIQGLGELFF
TRBJ1-2,.,many,TRBV21-1,TGTGCCAGCAGCAAAAATACAGGGCACACTAACTATGGCTACACCTTC,CASSKNTGHTNYGYTF
TRBJ2-3,.,many,TRBV24-1,TGTGCCACCAGTGACCCCCGGGGATATAGCACAGATACGCAGTATTTT,CATSDPRGYSTDTQYF
TRBJ1-1,.,many,TRBV20-1,TGCAGTGCTAGAGATGTTTGGACTCTGAACACTGAAGCTTTCTTT,CSARDVWTLNTEAFF
TRBJ1-2,.,many,TRBV7-2,TGTGCCAGCAGCGAAAGAACAGAATTATGGAACTATGGCTACACCTTC,CASSERTELWNYGYTF
TRBJ2-1,.,many,TRBV12-3/TRBV12-4,TGTGCCAGCAGTTTAGAAACGGGGAACTACAATGAGCAGTTCTTC,CASSLETGNYNEQFF
TRBJ1-2,.,many,TRBV7-8,TGTGCCAGCAGTTCTCCGGGACTCCAGACTAACTATGGCTACACCTTC,CASSSPGLQTNYGYTF
TRBJ1-5,.,many,TRBV20-1,TGCAGTGCTAGCCAGCCGGGGGGGCAGCCCCAGCATTTT,CSASQPGGQPQHF
TRBJ2-6,TRBD1,many,TRBV15,TGTGCCACCAGCCCACGACAGGGAAAAATCCCTGGGGCCAACGTCCTGACTTTC,CATSPRQGKIPGANVLTF
TRBJ2-7,.,many,TRBV7-8,TGTGCCAGCAGCCCAAGGACACCTGGGGCCTACGAGCAGTACTTC,CASSPRTPGAYEQYF
TRBJ1-2,.,.,TRBV5-1,TGCGCCAGCAGCTTGGAGGCCAGGGGTGATGATGGCTACACCTTC,CASSLEARGDDGYTF
TRBJ2-3,.,many,TRBV12-3/TRBV12-4,TGTGCCAGCAGCCCCTTTGAGGACAGCACAGATACGCAGTATTTT,CASSPFEDSTDTQYF
TRBJ1-2,TRBD1,many,TRBV20-1,TGCAGTGCGATGGACAGGGGAAAGTGGGGCTATGGCTACACCTTC,CSAMDRGKWGYGYTF
TRBJ1-4,TRBD1,many,TRBV10-3,TGTGCCATCAGTCCCCGCCTGACAGGGGGCTATGAAAAACTGTTTTTT,CAISPRLTGGYEKLFF
TRBJ2-1,TRBD2,many,TRBV18,TGTGCCAGCTCACCATACCCCTCGGGGGGGCGTGGCAATGAGCAGTTCTTC,CASSPYPSGGRGNEQFF
TRBJ2-7,TRBD1,many,TRBV5-1,TGCGCCAGCAGCACCTCCGGGACAGGCTACGAGCAGTACTTC,CASSTSGTGYEQYF
TRBJ1-4,TRBD1,many,TRBV20-1,TGCAGTGCGATTCAGGGGGGGAATCGGGAAAAACTGTTTTTT,CSAIQGGNREKLFF
TRBJ1-1,.,.,TRBV20-1,TGCAGTGCTGGGGGGGACCGGGCCCACACTGAAGCTTTCTTT,CSAGGDRAHTEAFF
TRBJ2-1,TRBD2,many,TRBV5-1,TGCGCCAGCAGGACTAGCGGCGGGGAGCAGTTCTTC,CASRTSGGEQFF
TRBJ2-3,TRBD2,few,TRBV6-5,TGTGCCAGCAAGGACGGCAACGGGGGGACAGATACGCAGTATTTT,CASKDGNGGTDTQYF
TRBJ2-5,.,many,TRBV20-1,TGCAGTGCTAGAGACGGGGGTCGAGGGGAGACCCAGTACTTC,CSARDGGRGETQYF
TRBJ2-7,.,few,TRBV18,TGTGCCAGCTCACCACCCGGGCCCACCTACGAGCAGTACTTC,CASSPPGPTYEQYF
TRBJ2-7,TRBD1,many,TRBV20-1,TGCAGTGCTAGGTTTCCCCACGATCCGGGACAGGGATTTGTAGAGGACTTC,CSARFPHDPGQGFVEDF
TRBJ1-1,.,many,TRBV5-1,TGCGCCAGCAGCTCTCAGGCGGGGAGGGCGAACACTGAAGCTTTCTTT,CASSSQAGRANTEAFF
TRBJ2-2,.,many,TRBV9,TGTGCCAGCAACCCCACAGGGTACACCGGGGAGCTGTTTTTT,CASNPTGYTGELFF
TRBJ2-2,TRBD1,many,TRBV29-1,TGCAGCGTTGAAGGAAAGGCAGGCAGGGGGTCCGGGGAGCTGTTTTTT,CSVEGKAGRGSGELFF
TRBJ1-1,.,many,TRBV5-1,TGCGCCAGCGGACACCCGAACACTGAAGCTTTCTTT,CASGHPNTEAFF
TRBJ1-1,.,many,TRBV6-5,TGTGCCAGCAGTTACTCGGGGCTGTTCATGAACACTGAAGCTTTCTTT,CASSYSGLFMNTEAFF
TRBJ2-1,.,many,TRBV25-1,TGTGCCAGCAGTGAATATAGCCAGGGGACGTACAATGAGCAGTTCTTC,CASSEYSQGTYNEQFF
TRBJ2-2,.,many,TRBV29-1,TGCAGCGTTGGTGACCTTAACACCGGGGAGCTGTTTTTT,CSVGDLNTGELFF
TRBJ2-7,.,many,TRBV20-1,TGCAGTGCTAGAGATTCCCTAGGAGGTGCCTACGAGCAGTACTTC,CSARDSLGGAYEQYF
TRBJ1-6,.,many,TRBV18,TGTGCCAGCTCACCCGCGGTCCGGAATAATTCACCCCTCCACTTT,CASSPAVRNNSPLHF